This T cell receptor beta chain was identified in a study of response to subunit inactivated influenza vaccine. Points from the study as a whole: Only a handful of new T cells, the authors suggested, are recruited with each seasonal influenza vaccination.

Via MiXCR, TCRdb re-called the RT-PCR reads, giving one row per CDR3 protein. The sample has roughly 650,000 distinct CDR3 sequences, 15% to 19% seen once. CDR1 MNHEY and CDR2 SVGAGI come from the germline V gene. V gave up 6 bases and J gave up 4 bases, with 10 bases separating them. The CDR3 totals 13 residues. The table lists this clonotype with many counts. The antigen is undetermined. This receptor was identified in a man between 50 and 59 years old who received an inactivated influenza vaccine. The input for sequencing was PBMCs from blood, taken 12 days after vaccination. V and J are TRBV6-5 and TRBJ2-1, with a tentative D call TRBD2 (5 bases). In DNA, the CDR3 is TGTGCCAGCAGGTGGGGAGAATACAATGAGCAGTTCTTC. Its translation: CASRWGEYNEQFF.